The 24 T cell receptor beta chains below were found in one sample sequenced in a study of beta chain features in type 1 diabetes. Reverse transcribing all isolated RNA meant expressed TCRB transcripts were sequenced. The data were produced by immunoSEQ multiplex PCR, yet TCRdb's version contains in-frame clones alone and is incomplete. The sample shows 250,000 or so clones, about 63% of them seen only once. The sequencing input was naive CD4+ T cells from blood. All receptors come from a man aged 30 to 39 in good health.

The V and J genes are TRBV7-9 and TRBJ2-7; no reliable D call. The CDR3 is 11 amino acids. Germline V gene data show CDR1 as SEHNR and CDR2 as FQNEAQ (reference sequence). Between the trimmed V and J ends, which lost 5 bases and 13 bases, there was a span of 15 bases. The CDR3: CASSAGPKRYF. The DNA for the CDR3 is TGTGCCAGCAGCGCCGGACCGAAAAGATACTTC. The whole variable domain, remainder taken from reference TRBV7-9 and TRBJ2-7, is DTGVSQNPRHKITKRGQNVTFRCDPISEHNRLYWYRQTLGQGPEFLTYFQNEAQLEKSRLLSDRFSAERPKGSFSTLEIQRTEQGDSAMYLCASSAGPKRYFGPGTRLTVT.

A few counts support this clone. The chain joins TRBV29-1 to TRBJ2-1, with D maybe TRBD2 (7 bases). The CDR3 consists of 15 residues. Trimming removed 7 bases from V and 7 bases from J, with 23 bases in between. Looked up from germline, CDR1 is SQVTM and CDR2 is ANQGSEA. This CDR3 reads CSALGGAAQANEQFF. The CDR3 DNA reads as TGCAGCGCCCTAGGGGGGGCCGCCCAGGCAAATGAGCAGTTCTTC.

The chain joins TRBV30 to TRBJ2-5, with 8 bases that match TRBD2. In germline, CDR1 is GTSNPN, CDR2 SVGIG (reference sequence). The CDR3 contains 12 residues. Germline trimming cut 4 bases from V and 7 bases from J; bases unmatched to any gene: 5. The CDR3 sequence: CAWTGGPGTQYF. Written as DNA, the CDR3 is TGTGCCTGGACGGGGGGGCCAGGGACCCAGTACTTC.

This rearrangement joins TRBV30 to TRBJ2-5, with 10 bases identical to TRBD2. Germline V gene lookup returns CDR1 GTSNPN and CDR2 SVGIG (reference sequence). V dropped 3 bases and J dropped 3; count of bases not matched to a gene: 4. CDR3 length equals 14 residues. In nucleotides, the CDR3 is TGTGCCTGGAGACGAGCGGGAGGGGAAGAGACCCAGTACTTC. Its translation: CAWRRAGGEETQYF.

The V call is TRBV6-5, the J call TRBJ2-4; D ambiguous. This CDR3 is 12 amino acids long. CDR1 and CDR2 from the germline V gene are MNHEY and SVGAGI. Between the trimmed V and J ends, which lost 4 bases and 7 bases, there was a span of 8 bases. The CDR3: CASSSVPNIQYF. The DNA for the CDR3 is TGTGCCAGCAGTTCGGTTCCGAACATTCAGTACTTC.

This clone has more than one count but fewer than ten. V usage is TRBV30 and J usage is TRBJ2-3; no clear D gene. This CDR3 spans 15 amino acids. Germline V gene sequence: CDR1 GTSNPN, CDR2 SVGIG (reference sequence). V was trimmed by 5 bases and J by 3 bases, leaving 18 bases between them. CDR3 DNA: TGTGCCTGGGTCCTCCTTAGGGCGACTACAGATACGCAGTATTTT. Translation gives CAWVLLRATTDTQYF.

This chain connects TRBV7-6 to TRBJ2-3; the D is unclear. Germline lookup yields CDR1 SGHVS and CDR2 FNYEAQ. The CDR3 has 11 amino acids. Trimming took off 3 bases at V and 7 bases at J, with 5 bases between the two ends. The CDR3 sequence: CASSLDNTQYF. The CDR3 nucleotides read TGTGCCAGCAGCTTGGATAATACGCAGTATTTT. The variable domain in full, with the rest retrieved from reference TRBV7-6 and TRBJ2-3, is GAGVSQSPRYKVTKRGQDVALRCDPISGHVSLYWYRQALGQGPEFLTYFNYEAQQDKSGLPNDRFSAERPEGSISTLTIQRTEQRDSAMYRCASSLDNTQYFGPGTRLTVL.

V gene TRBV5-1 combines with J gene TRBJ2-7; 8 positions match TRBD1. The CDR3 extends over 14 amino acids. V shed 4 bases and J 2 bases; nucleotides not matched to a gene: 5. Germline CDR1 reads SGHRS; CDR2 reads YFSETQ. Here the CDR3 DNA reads TGCGCCAGCAGCAATTTGGGACAGGCCTACGAGCAGTACTTC. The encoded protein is CASSNLGQAYEQYF.

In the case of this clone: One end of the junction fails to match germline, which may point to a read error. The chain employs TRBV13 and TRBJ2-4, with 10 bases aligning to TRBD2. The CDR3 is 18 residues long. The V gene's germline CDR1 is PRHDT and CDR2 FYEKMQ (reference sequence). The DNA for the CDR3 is TGTGCCAGCAGCTTTACTAGCGGGGAAACGATAGCCAAAAGCATTCAGTACTTC. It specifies CASSFTSGETIAKSIQYF. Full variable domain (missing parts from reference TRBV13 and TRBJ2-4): AAGVIQSPRHLIKEKRETATLKCYPIPRHDTVYWYQQGPGQDPQFLISFYEKMQSDKGSIPDRFSAQQFSDYHSELNMSSLELGDSALYFCASSFTSGETIAKSIQYFGAGTRLSVL.

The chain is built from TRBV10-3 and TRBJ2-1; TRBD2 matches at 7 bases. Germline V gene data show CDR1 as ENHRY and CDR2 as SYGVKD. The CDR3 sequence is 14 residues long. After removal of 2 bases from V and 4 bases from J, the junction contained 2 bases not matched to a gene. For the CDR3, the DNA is TGTGCCATCAGTGAGGCTAGCGGATACAATGAGCAGTTCTTC. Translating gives CAISEASGYNEQFF.

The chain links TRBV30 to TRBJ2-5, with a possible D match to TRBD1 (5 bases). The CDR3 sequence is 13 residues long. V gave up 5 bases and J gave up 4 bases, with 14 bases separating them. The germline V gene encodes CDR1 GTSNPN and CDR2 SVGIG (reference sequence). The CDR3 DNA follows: TGTGCCTGGGAACCAGGGTCGGCAGAGACCCAGTACTTC. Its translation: CAWEPGSAETQYF.

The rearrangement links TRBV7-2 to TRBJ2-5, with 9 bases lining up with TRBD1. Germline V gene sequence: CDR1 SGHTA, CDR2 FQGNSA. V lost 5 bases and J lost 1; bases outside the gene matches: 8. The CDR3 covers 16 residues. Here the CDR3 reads CASSVTGGAVQETQYF. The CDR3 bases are TGTGCCAGCAGCGTTACAGGGGGCGCGGTCCAAGAGACCCAGTACTTC.

The CDR3 DNA follows: TGTGCCAGCAGTCGGGACTTCCAAGAGACCCAGTACTTC. This codes for CASSRDFQETQYF. The gene calls are TRBV6-5 and TRBJ2-5, with D maybe TRBD2 (6 bases). CDR1 and CDR2 (germline): MNHEY, SVGAGI. V lost 5 bases and J 1 base, leaving 8 bases between the germline ends. This CDR3 contains 13 residues.

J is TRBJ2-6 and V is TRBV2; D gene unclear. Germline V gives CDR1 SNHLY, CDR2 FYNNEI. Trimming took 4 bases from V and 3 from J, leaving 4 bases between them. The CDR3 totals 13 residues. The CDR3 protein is CASSAYGANVLTF. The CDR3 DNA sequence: TGTGCCAGCAGTGCCTATGGGGCCAACGTCCTGACTTTC.

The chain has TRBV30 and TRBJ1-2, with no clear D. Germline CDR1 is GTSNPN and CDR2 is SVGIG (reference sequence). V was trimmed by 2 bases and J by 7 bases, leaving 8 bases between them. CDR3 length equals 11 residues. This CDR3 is CAWSSKVGYTF. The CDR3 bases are TGTGCCTGGAGTTCTAAGGTTGGCTACACCTTC.

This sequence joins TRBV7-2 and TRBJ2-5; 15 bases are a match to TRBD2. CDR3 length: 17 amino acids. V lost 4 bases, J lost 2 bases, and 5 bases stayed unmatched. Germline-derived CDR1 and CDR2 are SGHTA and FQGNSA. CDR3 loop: CASSSGTSGGQQETQYF. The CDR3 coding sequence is TGTGCCAGCAGCTCCGGGACTAGCGGGGGGCAACAAGAGACCCAGTACTTC.

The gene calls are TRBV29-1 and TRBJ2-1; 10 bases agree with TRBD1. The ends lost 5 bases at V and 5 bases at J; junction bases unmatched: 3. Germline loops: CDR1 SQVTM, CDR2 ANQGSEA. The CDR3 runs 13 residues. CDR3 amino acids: CSVTGTGDNEQFF. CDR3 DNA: TGCAGCGTTACGGGGACAGGGGACAATGAGCAGTTCTTC.

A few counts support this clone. The CDR3 sequence: CSVARTGGNEQFF. CDR3 DNA: TGCAGCGTTGCTCGGACAGGAGGGAATGAGCAGTTCTTC. This chain uses TRBV29-1 with TRBJ2-1, with D maybe TRBD1 (7 bases). The CDR3 totals 13 residues. V gave up 4 bases and J gave up 7 bases, with 14 bases separating them. Germline lookup yields CDR1 SQVTM and CDR2 ANQGSEA.

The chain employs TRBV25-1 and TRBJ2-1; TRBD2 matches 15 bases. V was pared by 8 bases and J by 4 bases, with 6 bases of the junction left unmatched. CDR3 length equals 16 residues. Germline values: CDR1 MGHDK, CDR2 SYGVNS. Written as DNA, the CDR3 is TGTGCCAGCGGTGGGACTAGCGGGAGGCCTTACAATGAGCAGTTCTTC. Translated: CASGGTSGRPYNEQFF. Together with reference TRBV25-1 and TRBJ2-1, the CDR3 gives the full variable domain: EADIYQTPRYLVIGTGKKITLECSQTMGHDKMYWYQQDPGMELHLIHYSYGVNSTEKGDLSSESTVSRIRTEHFPLTLESARPSHTSQYLCASGGTSGRPYNEQFFGPGTRLTVL.

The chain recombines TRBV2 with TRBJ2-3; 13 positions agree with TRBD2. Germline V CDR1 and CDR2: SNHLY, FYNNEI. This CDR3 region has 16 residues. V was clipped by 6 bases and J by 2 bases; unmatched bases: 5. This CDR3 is CASSAGLAGATDTQYF. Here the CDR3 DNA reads TGTGCCAGCAGCGCCGGACTAGCGGGGGCCACAGATACGCAGTATTTT. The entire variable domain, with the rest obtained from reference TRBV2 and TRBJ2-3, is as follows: EPEVTQTPSHQVTQMGQEVILRCVPISNHLYFYWYRQILGQKVEFLVSFYNNEISEKSEIFDDQFSVERPDGSNFTLKIRSTKLEDSAMYFCASSAGLAGATDTQYFGPGTRLTVL.

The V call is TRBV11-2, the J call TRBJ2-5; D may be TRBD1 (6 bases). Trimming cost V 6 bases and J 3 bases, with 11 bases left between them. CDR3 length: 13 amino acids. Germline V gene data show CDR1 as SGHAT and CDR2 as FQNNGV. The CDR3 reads CASSVTGEETQYF. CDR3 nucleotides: TGTGCCAGCAGTGTGACAGGAGAAGAGACCCAGTACTTC.

The CDR3 DNA reads as TGTGCCAGCAGCCTATCCCAGGGGAGGCAGGAGACCCAGTACTTC. Translated: CASSLSQGRQETQYF. The chain couples TRBV7-9 to TRBJ2-5; D is possibly TRBD1 or TRBD2 (6 bases each). This CDR3 is 15 amino acids long. The germline CDR1 and CDR2 sequences are SEHNR and FQNEAQ (reference sequence). V gave up 5 bases and J gave up 5 bases, with 18 bases separating them. Using reference TRBV7-9 and TRBJ2-5 for the parts outside the CDR3, the full variable domain is DTGVSQNPRHKITKRGQNVTFRCDPISEHNRLYWYRQTLGQGPEFLTYFQNEAQLEKSRLLSDRFSAERPKGSFSTLEIQRTEQGDSAMYLCASSLSQGRQETQYFGPGTRLLVL.

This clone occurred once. In DNA, the CDR3 is TGTGCCAGCAGTTCCCGTCGGTACCGTATCTACGAGCAGTACTTC. Amino acid sequence: CASSSRRYRIYEQYF. The chain joins TRBV7-2 to TRBJ2-7; D gene uncertain. CDR3 size: 15 residues. Germline values: CDR1 SGHTA, CDR2 FQGNSA. The V end was cut by 6 bases, the J end by 3 bases, with 18 bases between.

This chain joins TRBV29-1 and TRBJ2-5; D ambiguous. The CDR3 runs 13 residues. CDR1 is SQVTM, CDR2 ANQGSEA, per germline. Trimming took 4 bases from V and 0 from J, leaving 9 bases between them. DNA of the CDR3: TGCAGCGTTGGACCCTTATACCAAGAGACCCAGTACTTC. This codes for CSVGPLYQETQYF. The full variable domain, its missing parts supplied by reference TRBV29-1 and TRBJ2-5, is SAVISQKPSRDICQRGTSLTIQCQVDSQVTMMFWYRQQPGQSLTLIATANQGSEATYESGFVIDKFPISRPNLTFSTLTVSNMSPEDSSIYLCSVGPLYQETQYFGPGTRLLVL.